The next 29 T cell receptor beta chains were all read from a single sample in a study of blood T cell repertoires in COVID-19. Measured with immunoSEQ multiplex PCR; TCRdb has only the in-frame clones, and not every one. The sample has 160,000 or so clones, 80% to 90% seen once; the top ten hold 1% to 1.2%. Sequencing was done on a sample of peripheral blood. These receptor sequences come from a man in his forties with acute or convalescent COVID-19.

The chain employs TRBV6-6 and TRBJ1-6; D is undetermined. The CDR3 runs to 15 residues. Per germline, CDR1 MNHNY and CDR2 SVGAGI (reference sequence). V was clipped by 6 bases and J by 5 bases, with 14 bases between them. The CDR3 region is CASSHYPGDNSPLHF. For the CDR3, the DNA is TGTGCCAGCAGCCATTACCCGGGAGATAATTCACCCCTCCACTTT.

This chain uses TRBV4-1 with TRBJ2-1; 9 nucleotides agree with TRBD2. Looked up from germline, CDR1 is MGHRA and CDR2 is YSYEKL. This CDR3 has 15 amino acids. Trimming removed 5 bases from V and 4 bases from J; junction bases left unmatched: 6. This CDR3 reads CASSARTSEYNEQFF. CDR3 nucleotides: TGCGCCAGCAGCGCACGGACTAGCGAATACAATGAGCAGTTCTTC.

The chain links TRBV2 to TRBJ1-5; 9 nucleotides match TRBD1. This CDR3 has 14 amino acids. The germline V gene has CDR1 SNHLY and CDR2 FYNNEI. Trimming at V came to 6 bases and at J to 7 bases, leaving 7 bases not matched to a gene. CDR3 residues: CASRRDRVLQPQHF. Here the CDR3 DNA reads TGTGCCAGCAGAAGGGACAGGGTATTACAGCCCCAGCATTTT.

The rearrangement joins TRBV28 to TRBJ2-2; weak D call: TRBD1 (5 bases). The CDR3 totals 15 residues. The ends were cut back, 4 bases at V and 0 bases at J, with 9 bases in the middle. Germline-derived CDR1 and CDR2 are MDHEN and SYDVKM. Here the CDR3 reads CASSWGRTNTGELFF. The CDR3 DNA follows: TGTGCCAGCAGTTGGGGCAGGACGAACACCGGGGAGCTGTTTTTT.

This chain joins TRBV6-1 and TRBJ2-7, with a possible D match to TRBD2 (7 bases). Germline V gene lookup returns CDR1 MNHNS and CDR2 SASEGT. V shed 3 bases and J shed 2 bases, with 8 bases lying between them. This CDR3 region has 13 residues. As DNA, the CDR3 is TGTGCCAGCAGTGACGGGGGGCCCTACGAGCAGTACTTC. It translates to CASSDGGPYEQYF.

The chain combines TRBV5-4 with TRBJ1-3; the D gene is possibly TRBD1 (5 bases). V was cut by 2 bases and J by 2 bases, with 11 bases left in between. CDR1 is SGHNT, CDR2 YYREEE, per germline (reference sequence). The CDR3 extends over 15 amino acids. In DNA, the CDR3 is TGTGCCAGCAGCTTCGGGGGTCTAGCTGGAAACACCATATATTTT. This encodes CASSFGGLAGNTIYF.

V gene TRBV30 combines with J gene TRBJ1-4; weak D call: TRBD1 (5 bases). V lost 5 bases and J 7 bases, leaving 11 bases between the germline ends. The germline CDR1 and CDR2 sequences are GTSNPN and SVGIG (reference sequence). CDR3 length: 12 amino acids. The CDR3 nucleotides are TGTGCCTGGTTGGAAAGGGGTGAAAAACTGTTTTTT. This sequence encodes CAWLERGEKLFF.

The genes are TRBV19 and TRBJ1-1; TRBD1 aligns across 10 bases. Germline V gene data show CDR1 as LNHDA and CDR2 as SQIVND (reference sequence). Trimming removed 10 bases from V and 2 bases from J; junction bases left unmatched: 7. The CDR3 runs to 14 residues. The CDR3 region has the DNA TGTGCCACTGCCCGGGACAGGGGTAACACTGAAGCTTTCTTT. This encodes CATARDRGNTEAFF.

V is TRBV24-1 and J is TRBJ1-4; D not resolved. The V gene's germline CDR1 is KGHDR and CDR2 SFDVKD. V was pared by 3 bases and J by 12 bases, with 19 bases between. CDR3 length: 15 residues. CDR3 residues: CATSDRFPARRELFF. The CDR3 DNA reads TGTGCCACCAGTGATCGATTCCCGGCCAGGCGAGAACTGTTTTTT.

The CDR3 DNA sequence: TGCGCCAGCAGTGAGTCGGGGACAGGACGCTACGAGCAGTACTTC. Its protein is CASSESGTGRYEQYF. The chain combines TRBV10-2 with TRBJ2-7; 8 bases match TRBD1. With V trimmed by 0 bases and J by 3 bases, 4 bases remained unmatched. The CDR3 loop spans 15 amino acids. From germline, CDR1 is WSHSY and CDR2 SAAADI.

This clone was counted between two and nine times. V is TRBV30 and J is TRBJ1-1, with TRBD1 as a possible D gene (5 bases). V shed 8 bases and J shed 11 bases, with 24 bases lying between them. In germline, CDR1 is GTSNPN, CDR2 SVGIG (reference sequence). The CDR3 length is 13 residues. The CDR3 nucleotides are TGTGCCCAAACTGGCAGGGCTCTCACCAGGGCTTTCTTT. Its protein is CAQTGRALTRAFF.

The chain joins TRBV7-8 to TRBJ1-6, with D tentatively TRBD1 (6 bases). This CDR3 spans 16 amino acids. Per germline, CDR1 SGHVS and CDR2 FQNEAQ. V was trimmed by 5 bases and J by 3 bases, leaving 14 bases between them. The CDR3 region has the DNA TGTGCCAGCAGCCCCCGGGGACAAGACTATAATTCACCCCTCCACTTT. Amino acids: CASSPRGQDYNSPLHF.

J is TRBJ2-3 and V is TRBV7-2; the match to TRBD1 covers 9 bases. With V trimmed by 5 bases and J by 2 bases, 8 bases remained unmatched. The CDR3 is 16 residues long. The germline gives CDR1 SGHTA, CDR2 FQGNSA. The CDR3 loop reads CASSLMTGGPTDTQYF. For the CDR3, the DNA is TGTGCCAGCAGCCTGATGACAGGGGGACCCACAGATACGCAGTATTTT.

The chain is built from TRBV5-8 and TRBJ2-5, with a possible D match to TRBD2 (6 bases). The V end lost 2 bases, the J end lost 5 bases, and 10 bases lay between the germline ends. This CDR3 has 13 residues. Germline V CDR1 and CDR2: SGHTS, YDEGEE. CDR3 in DNA: TGTGCCAGCAGCTTTTGGGGGAGGGAGACCCAGTACTTC. Encoded protein: CASSFWGRETQYF.

V and J are TRBV29-1 and TRBJ2-3; no reliable D call. Trimming removed 3 bases from V and 14 bases from J, with 12 bases in between. CDR1 is SQVTM and CDR2 is ANQGSEA in the germline V gene. The CDR3 extends over 10 amino acids. CDR3 DNA sequence: TGCAGCGTTGAGCACAGTTCACGGTATTTT. It codes for CSVEHSSRYF.

For the CDR3, the DNA is TGTGCCAGCAGCTCCGCGAGGGACAGGGGGTACTATGGCTACACCTTC. Its protein is CASSSARDRGYYGYTF. The chain joins TRBV5-4 to TRBJ1-2, with 11 nucleotides matching TRBD1. In germline, CDR1 is SGHNT, CDR2 YYREEE (reference sequence). The CDR3 loop spans 16 amino acids. With V trimmed by 3 bases and J by 3 bases, 7 bases remained unmatched.

The chain couples TRBV12-3 or TRBV12-4 to TRBJ2-1; no definite D call. The CDR3 covers 12 residues. Trimming pared 3 bases from V and 6 bases from J, leaving 6 bases between. The DNA for the CDR3 is TGTGCCAGCAGTTTTAGCCGCAATGAGCAGTTCTTC. This codes for CASSFSRNEQFF.

The chain recombines TRBV9 with TRBJ1-1; D ambiguous. Germline V CDR1 and CDR2: SGDLS, YYNGEE. The CDR3 is 13 residues long. Trimming cost V 4 bases and J 6 bases, with 13 bases left between them. The CDR3 nucleotides are TGTGCCAGCAGCTCCGGGCGGGAGGCTGAAGCTTTCTTT. Amino acids: CASSSGREAEAFF. Drawing the rest from reference TRBV9 and TRBJ1-1, the complete variable domain is DSGVTQTPKHLITATGQRVTLRCSPRSGDLSVYWYQQSLDQGLQFLIQYYNGEERAKGNILERFSAQQFPDLHSELNLSSLELGDSALYFCASSSGREAEAFFGQGTRLTVV.

The chain couples TRBV5-1 to TRBJ2-5; a possible D gene is TRBD1 (8 bases). Germline lookup yields CDR1 SGHRS and CDR2 YFSETQ. This CDR3 is built from 15 residues. V lost 0 bases and J 4 bases, leaving 13 bases between the germline ends. DNA of the CDR3: TGCGCCAGCAGCTTGGGGACAGGGAGGGGAGAGACCCAGTACTTC. Residues: CASSLGTGRGETQYF.

The chain employs TRBV12-3 or TRBV12-4 and TRBJ1-1; 7 nucleotides agree with TRBD1. V lost 6 bases and J lost 3; bases outside the gene matches: 4. The CDR3 loop spans 13 amino acids. CDR3 bases: TGTGCCAGCAGCACGACAGGGTACACTGAAGCTTTCTTT. This sequence encodes CASSTTGYTEAFF.

The chain carries TRBV30 and TRBJ1-3; 7 bases fit TRBD1. Germline V lookup: CDR1 GTSNPN, CDR2 SVGIG (reference sequence). Germline trimming cut 0 bases from V and 3 bases from J; bases unmatched to any gene: 5. The CDR3 runs to 15 residues. In DNA form, the CDR3 reads TGTGCCTGGAGTGTACCCAGGGGGGTTGGAAACACCATATATTTT. Its protein is CAWSVPRGVGNTIYF.

The rearrangement joins TRBV11-2 to TRBJ2-2; the D gene is possibly TRBD1 (6 bases). CDR1 and CDR2 from the germline V gene are SGHAT and FQNNGV. The CDR3 runs to 14 residues. With 3 bases removed from V and 5 bases from J, the gap between germline ends came to 10 bases. The CDR3 here is CASSLDRRTGELFF. The CDR3 DNA follows: TGTGCCAGCAGCTTGGACAGAAGGACCGGGGAGCTGTTTTTT.

The CDR3 sequence is CASSLGQGGLNTEAFF. The CDR3 region has the DNA TGTGCCAGCAGCTTAGGACAGGGCGGGCTCAACACTGAAGCTTTCTTT. V gene TRBV7-8 combines with J gene TRBJ1-1; TRBD1 matches 7 bases. The CDR3 is made up of 16 amino acids. Germline V gene lookup returns CDR1 SGHVS and CDR2 FQNEAQ. V was pared by 1 base and J by 2 bases, with 7 bases of the junction left unmatched.

The chain recombines TRBV11-3 with TRBJ2-1; the D is unclear. CDR3 length: 13 amino acids. Trimming took off 1 base at V and 5 bases at J, with 6 bases between the two ends. CDR1 is SGHNT and CDR2 is YENEEA in the germline V gene. In DNA, the CDR3 is TGTGCCAGCAGCTTAGGGCCGAACAATGAGCAGTTCTTC. This sequence encodes CASSLGPNNEQFF.

In its sample, this clone was seen once. The J gene is TRBJ1-1, the V gene TRBV30; D gene unclear. Germline CDR1 reads GTSNPN; CDR2 reads SVGIG (reference sequence). Trimming stripped 2 bases from V and 3 bases from J, with 10 bases between. The CDR3 has 13 amino acids. In DNA form, the CDR3 reads TGTGCCTGGAGTCAAACAGAATACACTGAAGCTTTCTTT. Translation gives CAWSQTEYTEAFF.

The chain recombines TRBV24-1 with TRBJ2-3; tentatively, D is TRBD1 (6 bases). The CDR3 sequence is 16 residues long. Germline V gives CDR1 KGHDR, CDR2 SFDVKD. V was clipped by 3 bases and J by 1 base, with 13 bases between them. The DNA of the CDR3 is TGTGCCACCAGTGATGATCAGGGGAAAGGCACAGATACGCAGTATTTT. It yields the protein CATSDDQGKGTDTQYF.

V gene TRBV6-6 combines with J gene TRBJ1-3; D is unclear. Germline V gene lookup returns CDR1 MNHNY and CDR2 SVGAGI (reference sequence). The CDR3 length is 15 residues. Trimming pared 3 bases from V and 4 bases from J, leaving 13 bases between. CDR3: CASSYVGRTGNTIYF. The CDR3 coding sequence is TGTGCCAGCAGTTATGTCGGGAGGACGGGAAACACCATATATTTT.

The V gene is TRBV2, the J gene TRBJ2-3; no reliable D call. The V end was cut by 5 bases, the J end by 0 bases, with 3 bases between. The CDR3 totals 12 residues. Per the germline V gene, CDR1 is SNHLY and CDR2 is FYNNEI. The CDR3 loop reads CASSPSTDTQYF. The CDR3 DNA sequence: TGTGCCAGCAGTCCTAGCACAGATACGCAGTATTTT.

The chain couples TRBV5-4 to TRBJ1-1; D possibly corresponds to TRBD1 (5 bases). This CDR3 is 12 amino acids long. Germline values: CDR1 SGHNT, CDR2 YYREEE (reference sequence). Trimming took 3 bases from V and 7 from J, leaving 10 bases between them. The CDR3 region has the DNA TGTGCCAGCAGCTGGGGGGGGAATGAAGCTTTCTTT. It specifies CASSWGGNEAFF.